These T cell receptor beta chains were read from a single sample in a study of blood T cell repertoires in COVID-19. The table came from immunoSEQ multiplex PCR; TCRdb's copy has only in-frame clones and leaves some out. The sample has 97,000 or so clones; 65% to 90% are singletons. The sample taken for sequencing was peripheral blood. These receptors all stem from a man between 65 and 85 years old with active or convalescent COVID-19. The CDR3 runs from the conserved cysteine through the conserved F or W. A D gene is named only where the DNA matches it firmly. Not all rows give a size; the values are once, few, many and, for expanded clones, a class.

TRBD1	TRBV11-2	TRBJ2-7	NA	CASSSIFGQGPYEQYF	TGTGCCAGCAGCTCCATCTTCGGACAGGGCCCATACGAGCAGTACTTC
TRBD1	TRBV5-6	TRBJ1-5	NA	CASSLGQGQPQHF	TGTGCCAGCAGCTTGGGACAGGGACAGCCCCAGCATTTT
NA	TRBV5-1	TRBJ1-3	NA	CASRFGQAGSGNTIYF	TGCGCCAGCAGGTTCGGCCAGGCGGGCTCTGGAAACACCATATATTTT
TRBD1	TRBV10-2	TRBJ2-5	NA	CASRNTGTGYGETQYF	TGCGCCAGCAGAAACACCGGGACAGGGTACGGGGAGACCCAGTACTTC
NA	TRBV7-9	TRBJ1-1	NA	CATTTGNTEAFF	TGTGCCACCACGACAGGCAACACTGAAGCTTTCTTT
NA	TRBV11-2	TRBJ2-3	NA	CASSLARVLDTQYF	TGTGCCAGCAGCTTAGCACGGGTTCTAGATACGCAGTATTTT
NA	TRBV29-1	TRBJ2-5	NA	CSELTSGLAGETQYF	TGCAGCGAACTGACTTCGGGACTGGCCGGGGAGACCCAGTACTTC
NA	TRBV7-3	TRBJ2-3	NA	CASSPHYNTDTQYF	TGTGCCAGCAGCCCCCACTACAACACAGATACGCAGTATTTT
TRBD2	TRBV12-3/TRBV12-4	TRBJ2-7	NA	CASRRGGTYEQYF	TGTGCCAGCAGACGCGGGGGTACCTACGAGCAGTACTTC
NA	TRBV7-2	TRBJ2-7	NA	CASSLGQQMDEQYF	TGTGCCAGCAGCTTAGGACAGCAGATGGACGAGCAGTACTTC
TRBD2	TRBV6-5	TRBJ2-7	NA	CASSSPGLAYEQYF	TGTGCCAGCAGTTCCCCGGGACTAGCCTACGAGCAGTACTTC
NA	TRBV7-3	TRBJ2-1	NA	CASSYGSSSYNEQFF	TGTGCCAGCAGCTACGGGTCCAGCTCCTACAATGAGCAGTTCTTC
NA	TRBV7-9	TRBJ2-2	once	CASSFGTTNTGELFF	TGTGCCAGCAGCTTTGGGACAACGAACACCGGGGAGCTGTTTTTT
TRBD2	TRBV5-1	TRBJ2-5	once	CASSLGVAGGSGETQYF	TGCGCCAGCAGCTTGGGAGTAGCGGGGGGTTCAGGCGAGACCCAGTACTTC
NA	TRBV2	TRBJ2-2	NA	CASSESGTRGGELFF	TGTGCCAGCAGTGAATCGGGGACTCGGGGCGGGGAGCTGTTTTTT
NA	TRBV7-8	TRBJ1-6	few	CASSRQDNSPLHF	TGTGCCAGCAGCAGGCAGGATAATTCACCCCTCCACTTT
TRBD2	TRBV5-1	TRBJ2-1	once	CASSLLAGGTPEQFF	TGCGCCAGCAGCCTTCTAGCGGGGGGGACTCCAGAGCAGTTCTTC
NA	TRBV6-5	TRBJ2-3	NA	CASSWTTRGTDTQYF	TGTGCCAGCAGTTGGACTACTAGAGGCACAGATACGCAGTATTTT
TRBD1	TRBV5-5	TRBJ1-1	once	CASREDRGHFTEAFF	TGTGCCAGCAGAGAGGACAGGGGGCATTTCACTGAAGCTTTCTTT
TRBD1	TRBV18	TRBJ2-6	NA	CASSPGQVSSGANVLTF	TGTGCCAGCTCACCGGGACAGGTCTCCTCTGGGGCCAACGTCCTGACTTTC
NA	TRBV5-4	TRBJ1-2	NA	CASSLDTPGAYGYTF	TGTGCCAGCAGCTTAGACACCCCCGGCGCCTATGGCTACACCTTC
NA	TRBV5-1	TRBJ1-6	NA	CASSLGGDNSPLHF	TGCGCCAGCAGCTTGGGGGGCGACAATTCACCCCTCCACTTT
TRBD2	TRBV3-1/TRBV3-2	TRBJ2-3	NA	CASSQGTLAGSTDTQYF	TGTGCCAGCAGCCAAGGTACGCTAGCGGGTAGCACAGATACGCAGTATTTT
NA	TRBV30	TRBJ1-4	NA	CAWSDGGSGEKLFF	TGTGCCTGGAGTGATGGGGGGTCCGGTGAAAAACTGTTTTTT
NA	TRBV7-9	TRBJ1-4	NA	CASSRELTNEKLFF	TGTGCCAGCAGTAGGGAGTTAACTAATGAAAAACTGTTTTTT
NA	TRBV24-1	TRBJ2-7	NA	CATSDFRKDCNF	TGTGCCACCAGTGATTTCCGGAAGGACTGCAACTTC
NA	TRBV5-6	TRBJ1-5	NA	CASSLRGSNQPQHF	TGTGCCAGCAGCTTGAGAGGTAGCAATCAGCCCCAGCATTTT
NA	TRBV4-3	TRBJ1-6	NA	CASSQVGSGRADSPLHF	TGCGCCAGCAGCCAAGTAGGTTCCGGCAGGGCTGATTCACCCCTCCACTTT
TRBD1	TRBV9	TRBJ1-5	NA	CASSVGAGGTQPQHF	TGTGCCAGCAGCGTAGGGGCAGGGGGCACTCAGCCCCAGCATTTT
TRBD2	TRBV7-9	TRBJ2-2	NA	CASSPQRGMGGELFF	TGTGCCAGCAGCCCTCAGCGGGGGATGGGCGGGGAGCTGTTTTTT
TRBD1	TRBV2	TRBJ2-2	few	CASSPRTGGTGELFF	TGTGCCAGCAGTCCCAGGACAGGGGGCACCGGGGAGCTGTTTTTT
NA	TRBV10-2	TRBJ2-6	NA	CASTSPGKGANVLTF	TGCGCCAGCACCAGCCCCGGGAAAGGGGCCAACGTCCTGACTTTC
TRBD2	TRBV11-2	TRBJ2-5	NA	CASSAGSGGAETQYF	TGTGCCAGCAGCGCCGGGAGCGGGGGGGCAGAGACCCAGTACTTC
NA	TRBV4-3	TRBJ2-7	NA	CASSQDRDGSYEQYF	TGCGCCAGCAGCCAAGATAGGGACGGGAGCTACGAGCAGTACTTC